This T cell receptor beta chain was identified during a study of human T cells and chemical hapten exposure. On the study more broadly: Diagnoses of alopecia areata, totalis or universalis occurred in mostly female patients.

This CDR3 is built from 14 residues. Trimming took 0 bases from V and 2 from J, leaving 10 bases between them. Germline CDR1 and CDR2: DFQATT and SNEGSKA (reference sequence). This clonotype turned up a few times. Its antigen is as yet unknown. Whole-study results and caveats: Significantly greater numbers of large CDR3 similarity clusters came from expanded TCRs than from controls.

Stated time point: patch test 1, 2 weeks after DPC sensitization. Documented treatment: therapeutic diphenylcyclopropenone sensitization with weekly scalp DPC. One entry per CDR3 protein, called by TCRdb with MiXCR from the RACE reads. The data show about 380,000 distinct CDR3 sequences, more than 4.5% seen once. Material: whole blood, obtained in connection with sensitization to the hapten diphenylcyclopropenone (DPC). This chain connects TRBV20-1 to TRBJ2-5; the D is unclear. The TCR was taken from a woman in her 50s with alopecia areata. Some clones in this sample may be carry-over from other donors' samples. This chain's CDR3 is CSARDSAIQETQYF. CDR3 sequence (DNA): TGCAGTGCTAGAGATAGTGCGATTCAAGAGACCCAGTACTTC.